This T cell receptor (beta chain) was sequenced in a study of cytomegalovirus exposure and HLA in healthy donors. A multiplex PCR was run with 60 Vbeta primers and 13 Jbeta primers. The data were produced by immunoSEQ multiplex PCR, yet TCRdb's version contains in-frame clones alone and is incomplete. The sample holds about 130,000 clones, 74% seen once. Germline assignment: CDR1 PRHDT and CDR2 FYEKMQ (reference sequence). The V and J ends lost 5 bases and 7 bases respectively, with 8 bases between them. The CDR3 extends over 12 amino acids. The sample was PBMCs. The chain uses TRBV13 and TRBJ2-2; weak D call: TRBD1 (5 bases). The clonotype comes from a woman in her forties or fifties in good health and CMV-seropositive. The CDR3 DNA reads as TGTGCCAGCAGCCCCCAGGGCGGGGAGCTGTTTTTT. Its protein product is CASSPQGGELFF.